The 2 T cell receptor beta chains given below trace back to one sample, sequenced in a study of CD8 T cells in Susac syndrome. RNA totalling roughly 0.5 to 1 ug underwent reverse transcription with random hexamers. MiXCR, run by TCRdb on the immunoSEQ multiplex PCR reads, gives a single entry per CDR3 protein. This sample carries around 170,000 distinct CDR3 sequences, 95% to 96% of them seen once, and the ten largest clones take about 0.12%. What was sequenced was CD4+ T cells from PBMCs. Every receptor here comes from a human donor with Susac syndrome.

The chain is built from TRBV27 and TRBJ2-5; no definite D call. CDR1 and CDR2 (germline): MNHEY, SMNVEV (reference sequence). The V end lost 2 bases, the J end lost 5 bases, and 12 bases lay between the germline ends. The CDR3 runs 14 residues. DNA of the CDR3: TGTGCCAGCAGTTTAGACCCGGGTTGGGAGACCCAGTACTTC. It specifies CASSLDPGWETQYF.

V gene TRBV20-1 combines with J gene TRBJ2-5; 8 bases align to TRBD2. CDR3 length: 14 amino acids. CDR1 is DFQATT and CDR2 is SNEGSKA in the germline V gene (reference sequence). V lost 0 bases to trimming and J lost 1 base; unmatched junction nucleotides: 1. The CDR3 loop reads CSARELAGQETQYF. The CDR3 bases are TGCAGTGCTAGAGAGCTAGCGGGCCAAGAGACCCAGTACTTC.